This T cell receptor (beta chain) was captured in a study of Graves' ophthalmopathy and Graves' hyperthyroidism. This CDR3 has 14 residues. V was shortened by 2 bases and J by 7 bases, with 14 bases between the two germline ends. The germline CDR1 and CDR2 sequences are SNHLY and FYNNEI. CDR3 regions of TCR beta were amplified from RNA transcripts. The library came from an HTBI-primed first-round RT-PCR and a second-round multiplex PCR. MiXCR, applied by TCRdb to the multiplex PCR reads, yields one record per CDR3 protein. The top ten hold under 3.5% of the sample, which has hundreds of thousands of distinct CDR3 sequences, about two fifths seen once.

This chain connects TRBV2 to TRBJ1-2; D possibly corresponds to TRBD1 (6 bases). Sequencing input: peripheral blood. This receptor was taken from an adult man with Graves' ophthalmopathy. CDR3 sequence (DNA): TGTGCCAGCAGTGAACGGGGGGCTTCAGGTGGCTACACCTTC. It specifies CASSERGASGGYTF.